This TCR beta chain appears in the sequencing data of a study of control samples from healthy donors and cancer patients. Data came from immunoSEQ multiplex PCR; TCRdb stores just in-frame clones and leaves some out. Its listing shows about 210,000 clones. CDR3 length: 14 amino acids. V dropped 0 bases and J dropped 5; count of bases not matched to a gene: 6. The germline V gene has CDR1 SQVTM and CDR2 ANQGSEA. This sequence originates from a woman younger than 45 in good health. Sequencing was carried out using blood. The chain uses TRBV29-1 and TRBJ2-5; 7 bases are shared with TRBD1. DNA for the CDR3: TGCAGCGTTGAAGATAGAGGGGGCTGGGAGACCCAGTACTTC. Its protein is CSVEDRGGWETQYF. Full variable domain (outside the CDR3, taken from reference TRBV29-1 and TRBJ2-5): SAVISQKPSRDICQRGTSLTIQCQVDSQVTMMFWYRQQPGQSLTLIATANQGSEATYESGFVIDKFPISRPNLTFSTLTVSNMSPEDSSIYLCSVEDRGGWETQYFGPGTRLLVL.